The T cell receptor beta chain described here comes from a study of blood T cell repertoires in COVID-19. The method was immunoSEQ multiplex PCR; TCRdb's version includes in-frame clones alone and lacks a portion of them. Counted here are about 150,000 clones, approximately 78% occurring once; the ten biggest clones make up more than 5%. Sequenced material: PBMCs or T cells enriched from blood (not recorded which). The source of this sequence is a woman aged 50 to 60 who had recovered from COVID-19.

This chain's CDR3 is CASSQWTGFDETQYF. As DNA, the CDR3 is TGTGCCAGCAGTCAGTGGACAGGGTTCGATGAGACCCAGTACTTC. This chain uses TRBV27 with TRBJ2-5; TRBD1 agrees at 8 bases. CDR3 length: 15 amino acids. Trimming at V came to 5 bases and at J to 5 bases, leaving 10 bases not matched to a gene. CDR1 is MNHEY and CDR2 is SMNVEV in the germline V gene (reference sequence).